The clone carrying this TCR beta chain showed up many times. The antigen remains undetermined. This record belongs to a study of metastatic and nonmetastatic thyroid tumors. Background on the study: Where malignant and benign thyroid patients were concerned, repertoires were compared across blood and tumor or nodule tissue.

Per the original methods: CDR3 differences across clinicopathological groups were used to build a distant-metastasis classifier for papillary thyroid cancer. With MiXCR, TCRdb reprocessed the PCR reads. The V and J calls were not made by the authors but by TCRdb's processing. The data contain roughly 57,000 clones, roughly 22% of them seen just once; the ten biggest clones take up more than 3.5%. The germline V gene has CDR1 MNHNY and CDR2 SVGAGI (reference sequence). Trimming took off 0 bases at V and 1 base at J, with 7 bases between the two ends. This CDR3 spans 15 amino acids. Among the patients, none had received any treatment before thyroid surgery. Study-wide results and limits: TCR beta diversity was reportedly significantly higher in malignant thyroid tumors than benign nodules, in blood and tumor.

The chain uses TRBV6-6 and TRBJ1-5, with D possibly TRBD1 on 5 matching bases. Material: blood. This TCR derives from a female donor with papillary thyroid cancer or a benign thyroid nodule (not recorded which). Some clones in this sample may be carry-over from other donors' samples. The CDR3 region is CASSYSQGSNQPQHF. The CDR3 DNA follows: TGTGCCAGCAGTTACTCTCAGGGAAGCAATCAGCCCCAGCATTTT.